This TCR beta chain was captured by sequencing in a study of T cells after yellow fever vaccination. Looked up from germline, CDR1 is LGHNA and CDR2 is YSLEER. V dropped 5 bases and J dropped 6 bases, with 21 bases sitting between them. The length of the CDR3 is 16 residues. TCRdb reprocessed the 5' RACE reads with MiXCR, giving one entry per CDR3 protein. This sample has 320,000 or so distinct CDR3 sequences, with 7% to 10% found just once. Sequenced here: PBMCs, sampled roughly seven weeks after the first yellow fever vaccination. This TCR was recovered from a man younger than 35 who received the YFV17D yellow fever vaccine. V and J are TRBV4-3 and TRBJ2-3; D might be TRBD1 (5 bases). CDR3 amino acids: CASSKGKGMVGDTQYF. CDR3 DNA: TGCGCCAGCAGCAAAGGAAAGGGGATGGTGGGCGATACGCAGTATTTT.